This TCR beta chain appears in the sequencing data of a study of T-cell memory formation after mild COVID-19. General study results and limits: Later expanders leaned CD4+, whereas day 15 to 85 contracting clones were balanced CD4/CD8.

The germline gives CDR1 LNHDA, CDR2 SQIVND (reference sequence). The CDR3 runs 15 residues. V lost 3 bases and J lost 4, with 12 bases in between. Concerning this clonotype itself: What it binds is not known.

TCRdb ran MiXCR on the 5' RACE reads and lists one entry per CDR3 protein. The sample lists about 210,000 distinct CDR3 sequences, 25% to 35% occurring once. The gene calls are TRBV19 and TRBJ2-2; D is possibly TRBD2 (6 bases). The specimen sequenced was PBMCs or a T cell subset sorted from them (not recorded which). This clonotype was sampled from an adult woman who had mild COVID-19 (a few samples of this study predate the infection). Cell type and time point are not known. CDR3: CASSIGQGGTGELFF. The CDR3 bases are TGTGCCAGTAGTATTGGGCAGGGAGGCACCGGGGAGCTGTTTTTT.